These T cell receptor beta chains were read from a single sample in a study of T cell changes during pregnancy in multiple sclerosis. Data came from immunoSEQ multiplex PCR; TCRdb stores just in-frame clones and leaves some out. The data show approximately 40,000 clones, around 94% seen once. The sample was peripheral blood. These receptors were collected from a female donor with multiple sclerosis, enrolled in a pregnancy study. The CDR3 runs from the conserved cysteine through the conserved F or W. Fields, in order: V gene, D gene, clone size, J gene, CDR3 protein, CDR3 DNA. The D gene is left open where the match is weak. Size is stated for part of the rows, as once, few or many counts, or as a class when the clone is expanded.

TRBV5-6,-,-,TRBJ1-2,CASSLLGVLYGYTF,TGTGCCAGCAGCTTGCTAGGGGTACTCTATGGCTACACCTTC
TRBV28,-,-,TRBJ2-3,CASRGQYTDTQYF,TGTGCCAGCAGGGGACAATATACAGATACGCAGTATTTT
TRBV5-5,-,few,TRBJ1-2,CASSLSFGFYGYTF,TGTGCCAGCAGCTTGTCATTTGGGTTCTATGGCTACACCTTC
TRBV5-1,-,-,TRBJ2-2,CASAVGSNTGELFF,TGCGCCAGCGCTGTGGGCAGCAACACCGGGGAGCTGTTTTTT
TRBV19,-,-,TRBJ1-5,CASSAFHSNQPQHF,TGTGCCAGTAGTGCATTCCATAGCAATCAGCCCCAGCATTTT
TRBV13,TRBD1,-,TRBJ2-7,CASSLWPEDRVYEQYF,TGTGCCAGCAGCTTATGGCCCGAGGACAGGGTCTACGAGCAGTACTTC
TRBV5-1,TRBD1,-,TRBJ1-2,CASSLGDRGGYGYTF,TGCGCCAGCAGCTTGGGGGACAGGGGAGGCTATGGCTACACCTTC
TRBV19,-,once,TRBJ1-5,CASTSKRQPQHF,TGTGCCAGTACTTCGAAGAGGCAGCCCCAGCATTTT
TRBV11-3,-,-,TRBJ2-5,CASSSYREETQYF,TGTGCCAGCAGCTCGTACAGGGAGGAGACCCAGTACTTC
TRBV7-9,-,-,TRBJ2-3,CASSLGPDRRNTDTQYF,TGTGCCAGCAGCTTGGGGCCGGACCGACGCAACACAGATACGCAGTATTTT
TRBV12-5,-,-,TRBJ1-1,CASGLEDEAFF,TGTGCTAGTGGTTTGGAAGATGAAGCTTTCTTT
TRBV6-6,-,-,TRBJ1-2,CASSPTDWNGYTF,TGTGCCAGCAGCCCCACCGACTGGAATGGCTACACCTTC
TRBV6-4,-,-,TRBJ2-7,CASSVSFGYEQYF,TGTGCCAGCAGTGTATCCTTTGGGTACGAGCAGTACTTC
TRBV5-4,TRBD1,-,TRBJ2-7,CASSPGTDHSSYEQYF,TGTGCCAGCAGCCCCGGGACAGATCATAGCTCCTACGAGCAGTACTTC
TRBV27,-,-,TRBJ1-5,CASSLSPNQPQHF,TGTGCCAGCAGTTTATCGCCGAATCAGCCCCAGCATTTT